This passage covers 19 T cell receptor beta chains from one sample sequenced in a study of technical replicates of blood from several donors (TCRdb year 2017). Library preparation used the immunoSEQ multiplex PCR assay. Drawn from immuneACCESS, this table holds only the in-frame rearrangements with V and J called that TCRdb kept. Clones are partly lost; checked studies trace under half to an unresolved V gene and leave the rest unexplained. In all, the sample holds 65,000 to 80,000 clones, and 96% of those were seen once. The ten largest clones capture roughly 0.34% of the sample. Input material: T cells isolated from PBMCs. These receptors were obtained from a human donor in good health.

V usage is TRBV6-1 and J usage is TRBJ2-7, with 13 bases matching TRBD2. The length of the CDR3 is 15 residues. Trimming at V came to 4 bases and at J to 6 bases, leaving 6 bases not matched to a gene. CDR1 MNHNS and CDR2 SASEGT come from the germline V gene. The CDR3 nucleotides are TGTGCCAGCAGTGGTCCGGGACTAGCGGGAAGCGAGCAGTACTTC. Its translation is CASSGPGLAGSEQYF.

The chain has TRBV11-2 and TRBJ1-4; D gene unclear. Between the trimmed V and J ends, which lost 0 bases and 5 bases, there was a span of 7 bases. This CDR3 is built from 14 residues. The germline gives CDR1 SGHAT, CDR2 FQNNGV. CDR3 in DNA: TGTGCCAGCAGCTTAGACCCCGGGAATGAAAAACTGTTTTTT. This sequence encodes CASSLDPGNEKLFF.

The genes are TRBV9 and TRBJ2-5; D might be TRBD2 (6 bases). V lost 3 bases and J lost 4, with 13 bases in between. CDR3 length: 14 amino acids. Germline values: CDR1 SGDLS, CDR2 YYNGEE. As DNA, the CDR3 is TGTGCCAGCAGCGCCCGGAGGGGAGGAGAGACCCAGTACTTC. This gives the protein CASSARRGGETQYF.

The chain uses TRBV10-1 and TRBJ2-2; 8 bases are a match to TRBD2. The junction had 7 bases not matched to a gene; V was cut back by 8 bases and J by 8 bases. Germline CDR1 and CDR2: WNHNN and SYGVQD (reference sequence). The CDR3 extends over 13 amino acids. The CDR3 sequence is CASGLAGTGELFF. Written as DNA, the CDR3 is TGCGCCAGCGGGTTAGCGGGGACGGGGGAGCTGTTTTTT.

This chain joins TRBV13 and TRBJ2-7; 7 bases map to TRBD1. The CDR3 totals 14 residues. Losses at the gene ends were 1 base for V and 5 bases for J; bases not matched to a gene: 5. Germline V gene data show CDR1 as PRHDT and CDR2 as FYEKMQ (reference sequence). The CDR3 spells CASSLVGTVDEQYF. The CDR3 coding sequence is TGTGCCAGCAGCTTAGTCGGGACAGTTGACGAGCAGTACTTC. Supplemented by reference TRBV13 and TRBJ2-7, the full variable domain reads AAGVIQSPRHLIKEKRETATLKCYPIPRHDTVYWYQQGPGQDPQFLISFYEKMQSDKGSIPDRFSAQQFSDYHSELNMSSLELGDSALYFCASSLVGTVDEQYFGPGTRLTVT.

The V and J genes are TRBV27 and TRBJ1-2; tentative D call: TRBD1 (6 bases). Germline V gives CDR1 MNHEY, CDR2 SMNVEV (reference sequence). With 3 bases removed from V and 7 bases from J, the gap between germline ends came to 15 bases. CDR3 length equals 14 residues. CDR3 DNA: TGTGCCAGCAGTTTGAGGGAACAGGGTGGTGGCTACACCTTC. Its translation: CASSLREQGGGYTF.

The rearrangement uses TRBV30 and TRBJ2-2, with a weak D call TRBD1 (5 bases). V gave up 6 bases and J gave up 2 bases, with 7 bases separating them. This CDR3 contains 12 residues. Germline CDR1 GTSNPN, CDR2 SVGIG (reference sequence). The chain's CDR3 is CACDSNTGELFF. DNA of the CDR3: TGTGCCTGCGACAGTAACACCGGGGAGCTGTTTTTT.

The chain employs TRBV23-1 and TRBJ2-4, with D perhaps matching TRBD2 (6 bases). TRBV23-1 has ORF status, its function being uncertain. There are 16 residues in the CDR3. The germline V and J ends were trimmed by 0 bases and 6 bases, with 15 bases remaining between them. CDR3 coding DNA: TGCGCCAGCAGTCAATCAGCGGGCGGATCGATAAACATTCAGTACTTC. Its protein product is CASSQSAGGSINIQYF.

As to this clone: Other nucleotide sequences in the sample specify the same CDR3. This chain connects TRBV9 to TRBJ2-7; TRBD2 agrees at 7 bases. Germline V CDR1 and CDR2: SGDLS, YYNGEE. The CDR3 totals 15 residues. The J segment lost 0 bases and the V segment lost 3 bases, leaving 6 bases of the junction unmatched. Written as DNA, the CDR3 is TGTGCCAGCAGCGAGGGGCTAGCGGACTCCTACGAGCAGTACTTC. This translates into CASSEGLADSYEQYF.

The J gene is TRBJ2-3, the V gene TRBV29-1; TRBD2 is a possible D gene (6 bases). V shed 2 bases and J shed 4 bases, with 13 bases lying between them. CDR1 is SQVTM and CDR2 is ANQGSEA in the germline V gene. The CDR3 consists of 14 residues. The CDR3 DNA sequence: TGCAGCGTTGAAATAGGTGGGGACTCAGATACGCAGTATTTT. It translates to CSVEIGGDSDTQYF.

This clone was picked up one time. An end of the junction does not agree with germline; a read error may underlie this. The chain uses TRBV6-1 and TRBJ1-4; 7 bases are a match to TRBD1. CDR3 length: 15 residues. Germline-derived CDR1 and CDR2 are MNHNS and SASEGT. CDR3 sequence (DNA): TGTGCCAGCAGCGAAGGTGTACAGGGGATGGGAAAACTGTTTTTT. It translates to CASSEGVQGMGKLFF.

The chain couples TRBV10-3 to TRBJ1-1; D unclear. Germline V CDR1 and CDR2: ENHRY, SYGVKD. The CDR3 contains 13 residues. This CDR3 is CASRQDPNTEAFF. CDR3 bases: TGTGCTTCACGCCAGGATCCGAACACTGAAGCTTTCTTT.

The chain's CDR3 is CASSLHRQANTEAFF. The CDR3 nucleotides read TGTGCCAGCAGCCTGCATCGACAGGCTAACACTGAAGCTTTCTTT. The chain carries TRBV5-4 and TRBJ1-1; a possible D gene is TRBD1 (6 bases). Germline V gene sequence: CDR1 SGHNT, CDR2 YYREEE (reference sequence). CDR3 length: 15 residues. V lost 4 bases to trimming and J lost 2 bases, with 15 bases between them.

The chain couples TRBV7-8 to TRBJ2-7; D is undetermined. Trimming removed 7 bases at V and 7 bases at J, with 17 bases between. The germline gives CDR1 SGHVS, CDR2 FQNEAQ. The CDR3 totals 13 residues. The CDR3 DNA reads TGTGCCAGCACCAGCCTAGTCGGTTCGGAGCAGTACTTC. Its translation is CASTSLVGSEQYF.

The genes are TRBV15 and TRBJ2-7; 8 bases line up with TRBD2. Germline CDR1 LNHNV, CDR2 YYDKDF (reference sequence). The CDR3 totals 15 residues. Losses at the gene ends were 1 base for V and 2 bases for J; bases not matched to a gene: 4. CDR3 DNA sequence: TGTGCCACCAGCAGAGTGCGGGAGGTCCCCTACGAGCAGTACTTC. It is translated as CATSRVREVPYEQYF.

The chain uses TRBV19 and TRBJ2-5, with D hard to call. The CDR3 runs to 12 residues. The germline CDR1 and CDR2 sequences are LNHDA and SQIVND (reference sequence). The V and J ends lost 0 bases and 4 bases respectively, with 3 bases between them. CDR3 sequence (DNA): TGTGCCAGTAGTATAGACGTAGAGACCCAGTACTTC. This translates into CASSIDVETQYF.

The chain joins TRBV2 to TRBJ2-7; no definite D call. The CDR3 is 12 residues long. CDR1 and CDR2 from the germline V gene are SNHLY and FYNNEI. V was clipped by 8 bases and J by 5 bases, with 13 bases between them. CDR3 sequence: CASRVGSDEQYF. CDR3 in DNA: TGTGCCAGCCGGGTTGGCTCGGACGAGCAGTACTTC.

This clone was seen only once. CDR3 nucleotides: TGTGCCAGCAGTCCCCAGAGGGGCACAGATACGCAGTATTTT. This sequence encodes CASSPQRGTDTQYF. The genes are TRBV6-4 and TRBJ2-3, with D perhaps TRBD2 (5 bases). Per the germline V gene, CDR1 is MRHNA and CDR2 is SNTAGT. The CDR3 runs to 14 residues. The V and J ends lost 5 bases and 1 base respectively, with 10 bases between them.

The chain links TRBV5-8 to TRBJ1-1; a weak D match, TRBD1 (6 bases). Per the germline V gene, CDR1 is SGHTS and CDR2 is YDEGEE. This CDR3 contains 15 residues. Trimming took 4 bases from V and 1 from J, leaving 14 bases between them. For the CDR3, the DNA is TGTGCCAGCAGCCCGGGGGGGCGGTGGAACACTGAAGCTTTCTTT. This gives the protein CASSPGGRWNTEAFF.